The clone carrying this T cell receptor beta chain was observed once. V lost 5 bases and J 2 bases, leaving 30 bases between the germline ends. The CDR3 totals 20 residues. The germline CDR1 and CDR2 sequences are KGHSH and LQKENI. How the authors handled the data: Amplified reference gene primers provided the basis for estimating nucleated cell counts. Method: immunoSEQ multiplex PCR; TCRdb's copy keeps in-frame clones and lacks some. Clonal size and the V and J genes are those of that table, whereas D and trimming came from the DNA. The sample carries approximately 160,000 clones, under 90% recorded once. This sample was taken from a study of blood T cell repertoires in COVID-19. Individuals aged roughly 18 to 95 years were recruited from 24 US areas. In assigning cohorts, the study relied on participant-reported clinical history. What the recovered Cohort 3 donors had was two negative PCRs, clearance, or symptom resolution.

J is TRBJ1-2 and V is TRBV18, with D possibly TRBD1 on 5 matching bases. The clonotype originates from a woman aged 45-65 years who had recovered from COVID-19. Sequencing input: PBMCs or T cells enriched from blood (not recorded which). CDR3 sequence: CASSASPSGGYGRWNYGYTF. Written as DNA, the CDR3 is TGTGCCAGCTCAGCGTCCCCCTCGGGGGGGTACGGAAGGTGGAACTATGGCTACACCTTC.